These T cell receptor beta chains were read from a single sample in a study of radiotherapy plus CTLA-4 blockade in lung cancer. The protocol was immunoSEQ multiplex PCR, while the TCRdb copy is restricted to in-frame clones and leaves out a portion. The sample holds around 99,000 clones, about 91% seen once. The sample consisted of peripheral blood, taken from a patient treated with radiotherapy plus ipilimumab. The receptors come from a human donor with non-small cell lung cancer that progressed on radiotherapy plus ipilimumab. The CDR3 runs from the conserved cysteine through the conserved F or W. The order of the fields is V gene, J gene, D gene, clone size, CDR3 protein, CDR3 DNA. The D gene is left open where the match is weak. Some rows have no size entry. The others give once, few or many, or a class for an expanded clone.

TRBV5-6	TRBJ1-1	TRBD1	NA	CASSSGGTEAFF	TGTGCCAGCAGCTCAGGGGGCACTGAAGCTTTCTTT
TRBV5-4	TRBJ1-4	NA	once	CASSSDSNEKLFF	TGTGCCAGCAGCTCGGACTCTAATGAAAAACTGTTTTTT
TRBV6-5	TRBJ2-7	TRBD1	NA	CASSSTGTASYEQYF	TGTGCCAGCAGTTCTACCGGGACAGCCTCCTACGAGCAGTACTTC
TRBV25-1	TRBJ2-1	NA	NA	CASSGQATYNEQFF	TGTGCCAGCAGTGGGCAAGCCACCTACAATGAGCAGTTCTTC
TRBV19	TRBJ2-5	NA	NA	CASSGGLEETQYF	TGTGCCAGTAGTGGGGGGCTTGAAGAGACCCAGTACTTC
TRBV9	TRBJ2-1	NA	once	CASSVAPGNEQFF	TGTGCCAGCAGCGTAGCCCCGGGGAATGAGCAGTTCTTC
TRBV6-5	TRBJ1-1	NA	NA	CASREQSNSNTEAFF	TGTGCCAGCAGAGAACAGAGCAATTCGAACACTGAAGCTTTCTTT
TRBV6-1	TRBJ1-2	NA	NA	CASSEGGGEDGYTF	TGTGCCAGCAGTGAGGGCGGGGGGGAAGATGGCTACACCTTC
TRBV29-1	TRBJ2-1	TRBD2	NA	CSGGFSGSGRAEQFF	TGCAGCGGTGGGTTTTCGGGTAGCGGGAGGGCTGAGCAGTTCTTC
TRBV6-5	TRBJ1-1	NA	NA	CASRWAAGSTEAFF	TGTGCCAGCCGATGGGCGGCCGGGAGCACTGAAGCTTTCTTT
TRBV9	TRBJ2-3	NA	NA	CASSVATGDTQYF	TGTGCCAGCAGCGTAGCGACAGGAGATACGCAGTATTTT
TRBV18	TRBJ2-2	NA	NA	CASSPGSTGELFF	TGTGCCAGCTCACCAGGTTCAACCGGGGAGCTGTTTTTT